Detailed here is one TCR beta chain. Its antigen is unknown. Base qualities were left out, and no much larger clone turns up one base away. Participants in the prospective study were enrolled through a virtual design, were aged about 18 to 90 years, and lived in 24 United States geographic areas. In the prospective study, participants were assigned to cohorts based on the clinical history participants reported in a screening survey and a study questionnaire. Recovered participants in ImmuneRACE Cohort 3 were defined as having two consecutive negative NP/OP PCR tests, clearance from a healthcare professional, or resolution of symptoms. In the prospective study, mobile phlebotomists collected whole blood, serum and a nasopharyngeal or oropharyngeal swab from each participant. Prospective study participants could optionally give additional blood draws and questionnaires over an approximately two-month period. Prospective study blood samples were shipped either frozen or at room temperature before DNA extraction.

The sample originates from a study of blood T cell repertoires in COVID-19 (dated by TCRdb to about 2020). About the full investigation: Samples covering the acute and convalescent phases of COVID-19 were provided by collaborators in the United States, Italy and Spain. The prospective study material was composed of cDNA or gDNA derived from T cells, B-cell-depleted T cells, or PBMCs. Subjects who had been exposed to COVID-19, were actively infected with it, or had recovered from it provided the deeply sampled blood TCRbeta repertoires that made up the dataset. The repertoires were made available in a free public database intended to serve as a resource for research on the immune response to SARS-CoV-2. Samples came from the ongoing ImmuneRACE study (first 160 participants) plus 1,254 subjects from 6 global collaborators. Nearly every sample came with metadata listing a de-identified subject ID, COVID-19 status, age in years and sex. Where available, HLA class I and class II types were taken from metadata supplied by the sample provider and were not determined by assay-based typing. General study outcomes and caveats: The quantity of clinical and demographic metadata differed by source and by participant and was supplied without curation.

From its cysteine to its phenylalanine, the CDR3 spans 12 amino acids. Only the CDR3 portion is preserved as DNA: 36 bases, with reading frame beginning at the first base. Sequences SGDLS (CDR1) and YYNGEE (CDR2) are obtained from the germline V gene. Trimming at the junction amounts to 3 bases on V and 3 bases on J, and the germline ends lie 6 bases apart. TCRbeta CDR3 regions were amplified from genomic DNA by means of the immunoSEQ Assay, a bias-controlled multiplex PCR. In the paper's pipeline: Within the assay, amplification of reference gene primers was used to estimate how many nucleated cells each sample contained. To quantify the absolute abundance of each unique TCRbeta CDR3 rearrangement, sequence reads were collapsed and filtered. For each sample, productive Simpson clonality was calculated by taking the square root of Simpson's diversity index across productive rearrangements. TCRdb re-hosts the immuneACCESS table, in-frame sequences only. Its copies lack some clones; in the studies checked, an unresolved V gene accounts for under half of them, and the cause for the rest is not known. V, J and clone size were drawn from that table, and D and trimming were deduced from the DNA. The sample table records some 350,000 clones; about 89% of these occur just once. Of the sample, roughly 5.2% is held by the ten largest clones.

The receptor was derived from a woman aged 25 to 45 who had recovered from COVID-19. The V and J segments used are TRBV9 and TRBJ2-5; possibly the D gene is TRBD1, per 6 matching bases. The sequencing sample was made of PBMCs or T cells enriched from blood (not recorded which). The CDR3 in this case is CASSGTEETQYF. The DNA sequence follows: TGTGCCAGCAGCGGGACAGAAGAGACCCAGTACTTC.